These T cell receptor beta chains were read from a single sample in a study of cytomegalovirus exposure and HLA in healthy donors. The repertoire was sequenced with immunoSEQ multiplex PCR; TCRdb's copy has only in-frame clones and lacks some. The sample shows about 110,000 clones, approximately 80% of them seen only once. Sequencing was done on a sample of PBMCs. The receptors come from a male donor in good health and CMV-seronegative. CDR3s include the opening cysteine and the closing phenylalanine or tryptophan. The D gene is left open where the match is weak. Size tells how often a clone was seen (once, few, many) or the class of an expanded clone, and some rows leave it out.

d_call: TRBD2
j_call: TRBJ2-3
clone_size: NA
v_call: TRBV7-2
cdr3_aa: CASTTSGRARDTQYF
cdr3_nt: TGTGCCAGCACAACTAGCGGGAGGGCCAGGGATACGCAGTATTTT

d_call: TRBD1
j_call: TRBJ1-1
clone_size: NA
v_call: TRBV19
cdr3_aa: CASSRSRDRGRGTEAFF
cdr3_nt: TGTGCCAGTAGTAGGTCCCGGGACAGGGGGCGAGGGACTGAAGCTTTCTTT

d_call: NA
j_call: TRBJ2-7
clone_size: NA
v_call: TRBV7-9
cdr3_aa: CASSLSELYEQYF
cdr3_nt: TGTGCCAGCAGCTTATCGGAGCTCTACGAGCAGTACTTC

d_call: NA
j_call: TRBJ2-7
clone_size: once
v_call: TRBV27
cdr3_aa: CASSRGYEQYF
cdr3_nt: TGTGCCAGCTCCCGGGGGTACGAGCAGTACTTC

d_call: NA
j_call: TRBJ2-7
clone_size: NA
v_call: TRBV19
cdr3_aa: CASSILGTAGTYEQYF
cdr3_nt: TGTGCCAGTAGTATCTTAGGGACTGCGGGTACCTACGAGCAGTACTTC

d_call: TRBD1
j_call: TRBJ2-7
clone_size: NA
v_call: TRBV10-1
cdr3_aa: CASGGTGDPYEQYF
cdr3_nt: TGCGCCAGCGGCGGGACAGGGGATCCCTACGAGCAGTACTTC

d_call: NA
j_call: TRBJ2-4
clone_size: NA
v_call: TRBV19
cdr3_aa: CASSPLQGQAKNIQYF
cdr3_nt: TGTGCCAGTAGTCCCCTACAGGGTCAAGCCAAAAACATTCAGTACTTC

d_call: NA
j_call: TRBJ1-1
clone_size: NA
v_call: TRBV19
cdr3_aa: CASSPSGGKTEAFF
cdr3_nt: TGTGCCAGTAGCCCTAGCGGTGGAAAGACTGAAGCTTTCTTT

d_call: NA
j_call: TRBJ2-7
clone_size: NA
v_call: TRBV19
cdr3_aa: CASSIFLGGYEQYF
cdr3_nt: TGTGCCAGTAGTATATTTCTGGGAGGATACGAGCAGTACTTC

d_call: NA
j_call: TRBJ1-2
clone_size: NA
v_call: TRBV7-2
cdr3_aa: CTSSLAYSDGYTF
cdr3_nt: TGTACCAGCAGCTTAGCTTACAGTGATGGCTACACCTTC

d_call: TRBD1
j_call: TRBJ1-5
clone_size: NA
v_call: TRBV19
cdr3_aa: CASSISRGRSNQPQHF
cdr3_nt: TGTGCCAGTAGTATCTCCAGGGGGCGAAGCAATCAGCCCCAGCATTTT

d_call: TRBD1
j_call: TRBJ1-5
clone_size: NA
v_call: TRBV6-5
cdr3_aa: CASSLRQGGNQPQHF
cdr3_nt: TGTGCCAGCAGTCTCCGACAGGGTGGCAATCAGCCCCAGCATTTT

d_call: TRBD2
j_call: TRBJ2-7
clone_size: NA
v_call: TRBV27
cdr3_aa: CASSMGLYSYEQYF
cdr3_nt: TGTGCCAGCAGTATGGGACTATACTCCTACGAGCAGTACTTC

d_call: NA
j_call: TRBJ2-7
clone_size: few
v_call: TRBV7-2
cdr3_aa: CASSLHSSNSYEQYF
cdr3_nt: TGTGCCAGCAGCTTACATTCGTCTAACTCCTACGAGCAGTACTTC

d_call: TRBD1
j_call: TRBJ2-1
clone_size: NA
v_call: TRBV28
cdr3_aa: CASSSLTGRWIQSNEQFF
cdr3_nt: TGTGCCAGCAGCAGCCTGACAGGGCGCTGGATCCAGTCCAATGAGCAGTTCTTC

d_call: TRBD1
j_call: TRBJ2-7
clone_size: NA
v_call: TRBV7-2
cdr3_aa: CASSPDRLSSYEQYF
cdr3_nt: TGTGCCAGCAGCCCGGACAGGCTGAGCTCCTACGAGCAGTACTTC

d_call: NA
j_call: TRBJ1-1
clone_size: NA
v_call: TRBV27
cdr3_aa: CASTRVGDTEAFF
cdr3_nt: TGTGCCAGCACCAGGGTTGGGGACACTGAAGCTTTCTTT

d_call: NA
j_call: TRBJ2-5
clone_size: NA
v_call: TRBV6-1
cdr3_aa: CASSEFMRLVLVGRETQYF
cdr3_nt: TGTGCCAGCAGTGAATTCATGCGGTTGGTGTTGGTGGGGAGAGAGACCCAGTACTTC

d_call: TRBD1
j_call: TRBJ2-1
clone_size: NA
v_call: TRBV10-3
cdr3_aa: CAISQPGQGVDNEQFF
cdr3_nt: TGTGCCATCAGCCAGCCGGGACAGGGGGTAGACAATGAGCAGTTCTTC

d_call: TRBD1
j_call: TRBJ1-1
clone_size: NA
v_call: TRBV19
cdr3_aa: CASRETGGINTEAFF
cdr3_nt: TGTGCCAGTAGAGAGACAGGGGGAATCAACACTGAAGCTTTCTTT

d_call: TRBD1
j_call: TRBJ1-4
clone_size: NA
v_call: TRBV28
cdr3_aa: CASSHPLTGGGRDEKLFF
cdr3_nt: TGTGCCAGCAGTCACCCGCTTACAGGGGGCGGGCGAGATGAAAAACTGTTTTTT

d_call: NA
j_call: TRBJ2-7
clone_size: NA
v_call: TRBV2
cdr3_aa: CATTVSYEQYF
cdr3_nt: TGTGCCACCACGGTGTCCTACGAGCAGTACTTC

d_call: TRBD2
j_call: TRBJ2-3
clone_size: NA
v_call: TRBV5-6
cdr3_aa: CASSLVAGRTDTQYF
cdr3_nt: TGTGCCAGCAGCTTAGTAGCGGGACGCACAGATACGCAGTATTTT

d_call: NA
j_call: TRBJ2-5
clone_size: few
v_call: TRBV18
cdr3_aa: CASSPPALGETQYF
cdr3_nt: TGTGCCAGCTCACCACCGGCTCTTGGAGAGACCCAGTACTTC

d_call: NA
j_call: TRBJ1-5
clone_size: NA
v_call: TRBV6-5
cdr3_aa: CASSYDRGQPQHF
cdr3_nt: TGTGCCAGCAGTTACGATAGGGGGCAGCCCCAGCATTTT

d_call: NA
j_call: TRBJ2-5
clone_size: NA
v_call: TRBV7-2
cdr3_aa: CASSLSPTSEETQYF
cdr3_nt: TGTGCCAGCAGCTTATCCCCTACTAGTGAAGAGACCCAGTACTTC

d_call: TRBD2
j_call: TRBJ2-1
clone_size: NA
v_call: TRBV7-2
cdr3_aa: CASSLGLAGGYEQFF
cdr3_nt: TGTGCCAGCAGCCTGGGACTAGCGGGAGGCTATGAGCAGTTCTTC

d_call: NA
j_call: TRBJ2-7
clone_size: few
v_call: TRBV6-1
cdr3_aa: CASSASRLVATYEQYF
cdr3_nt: TGTGCCAGCAGTGCGTCCCGTTTAGTCGCCACCTACGAGCAGTACTTC

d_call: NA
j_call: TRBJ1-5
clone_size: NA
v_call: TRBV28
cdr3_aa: CASSLSYQPQHF
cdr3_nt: TGTGCCAGCAGTCTATCCTATCAGCCCCAGCATTTT

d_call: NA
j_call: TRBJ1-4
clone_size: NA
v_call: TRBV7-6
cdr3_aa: CASSVTGLPNEKLFF
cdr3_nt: TGTGCCAGCAGCGTCACAGGGCTTCCTAATGAAAAACTGTTTTTT

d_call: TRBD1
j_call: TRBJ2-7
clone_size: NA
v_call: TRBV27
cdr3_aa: CASSVTGGGEQYF
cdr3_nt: TGTGCCAGCAGTGTGACAGGGGGAGGCGAGCAGTACTTC

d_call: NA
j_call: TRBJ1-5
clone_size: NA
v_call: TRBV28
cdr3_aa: CASSYVPTEPQHF
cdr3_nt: TGTGCCAGCAGTTATGTCCCGACAGAACCCCAGCATTTT

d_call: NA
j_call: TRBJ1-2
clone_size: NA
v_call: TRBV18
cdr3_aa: CASSPLEGGAGYGYTF
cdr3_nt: TGTGCCAGCTCACCACTGGAGGGGGGGGCTGGCTATGGCTACACCTTC

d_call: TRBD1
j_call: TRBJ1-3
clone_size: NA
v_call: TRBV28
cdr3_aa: CASRFQGARGNTIYF
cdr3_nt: TGTGCCAGCAGGTTCCAGGGGGCGCGTGGAAACACCATATATTTT

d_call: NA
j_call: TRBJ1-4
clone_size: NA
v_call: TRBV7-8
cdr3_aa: CASSQAQLWNEKLFF
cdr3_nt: TGTGCCAGCAGCCAAGCGCAGTTATGGAATGAAAAACTGTTTTTT

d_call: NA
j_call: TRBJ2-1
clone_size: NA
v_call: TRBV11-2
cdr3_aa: CASAHDSYNEQFF
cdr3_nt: TGTGCCAGCGCGCACGATTCCTACAATGAGCAGTTCTTC

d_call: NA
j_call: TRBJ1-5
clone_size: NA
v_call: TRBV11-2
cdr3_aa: CASSLDSEGPQHF
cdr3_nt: TGTGCCAGCAGCTTAGACAGCGAGGGGCCCCAGCATTTT

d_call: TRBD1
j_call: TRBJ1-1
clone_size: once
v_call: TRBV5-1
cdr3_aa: CASSPQGENTEAFF
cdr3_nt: TGCGCCAGCAGTCCACAGGGGGAGAACACTGAAGCTTTCTTT

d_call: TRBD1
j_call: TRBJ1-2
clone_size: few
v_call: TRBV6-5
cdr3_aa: CASRSTGDGYTF
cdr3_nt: TGTGCCAGCAGATCTACAGGGGACGGCTACACCTTC

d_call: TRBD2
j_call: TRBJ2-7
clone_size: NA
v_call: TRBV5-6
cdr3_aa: CASSLGSSGSYEQYF
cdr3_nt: TGTGCCAGCAGCCTGGGATCTAGCGGCAGCTACGAGCAGTACTTC

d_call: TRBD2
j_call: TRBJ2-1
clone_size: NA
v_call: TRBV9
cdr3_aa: CASSLARGGREDEQFF
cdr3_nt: TGTGCCAGCAGCTTAGCCCGGGGCGGGAGGGAAGATGAGCAGTTCTTC

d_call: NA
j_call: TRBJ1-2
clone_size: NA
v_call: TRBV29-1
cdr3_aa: CSGYLQGGYGYTF
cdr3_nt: TGCAGCGGGTATTTACAGGGAGGGTATGGCTACACCTTC

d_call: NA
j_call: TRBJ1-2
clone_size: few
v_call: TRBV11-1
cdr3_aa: CASSSYRTESNYGYTF
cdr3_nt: TGTGCCAGCAGCTCTTACAGGACAGAGAGCAACTATGGCTACACCTTC

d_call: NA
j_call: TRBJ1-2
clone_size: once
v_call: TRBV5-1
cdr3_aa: CASSLGTAGYTF
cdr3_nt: TGCGCCAGCAGCTTGGGGACTGCGGGCTACACCTTC

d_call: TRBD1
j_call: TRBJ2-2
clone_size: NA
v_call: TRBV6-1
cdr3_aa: CASSEQAQGAAGELFF
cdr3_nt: TGTGCCAGCAGTGAACAGGCACAGGGGGCCGCCGGGGAGCTGTTTTTT

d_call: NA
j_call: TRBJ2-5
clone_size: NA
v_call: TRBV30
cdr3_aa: CASSLEETQYF
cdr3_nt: TGTGCCTCTAGCCTGGAGGAGACCCAGTACTTC

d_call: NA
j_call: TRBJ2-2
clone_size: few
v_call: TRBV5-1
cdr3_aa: CASSGTGLNTGELFF
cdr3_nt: TGCGCCAGCAGCGGAACAGGCCTGAACACCGGGGAGCTGTTTTTT

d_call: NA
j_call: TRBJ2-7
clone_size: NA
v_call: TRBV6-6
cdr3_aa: CASDSSYEQYF
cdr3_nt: TGTGCCAGCGACAGCTCCTACGAGCAGTACTTC

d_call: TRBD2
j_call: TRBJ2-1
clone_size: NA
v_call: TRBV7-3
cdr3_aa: CASSPLAGGPRNEQFF
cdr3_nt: TGTGCCAGCAGCCCCCTAGCGGGAGGGCCTAGGAATGAGCAGTTCTTC

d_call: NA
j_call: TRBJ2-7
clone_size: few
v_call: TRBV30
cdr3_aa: CAWSGNLVLEQYF
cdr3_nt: TGTGCCTGGAGTGGAAATCTAGTCCTGGAGCAGTACTTC

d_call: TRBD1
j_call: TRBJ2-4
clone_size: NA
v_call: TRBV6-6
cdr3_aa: CASRVPGQGNIQYF
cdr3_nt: TGTGCCAGCAGGGTCCCGGGACAGGGTAACATTCAGTACTTC

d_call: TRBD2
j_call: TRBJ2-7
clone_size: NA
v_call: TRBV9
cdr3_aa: CASSVSGLAGYEQYF
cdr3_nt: TGTGCCAGCAGCGTATCAGGACTAGCGGGGTACGAGCAGTACTTC

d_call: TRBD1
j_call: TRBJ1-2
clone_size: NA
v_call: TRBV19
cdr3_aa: CASRAGTGYYGYTF
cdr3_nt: TGTGCCAGTAGGGCCGGGACAGGCTACTATGGCTACACCTTC